This passage covers 9 T cell receptor beta chains from one sample sequenced in a study of T cells in localized non-small cell lung cancer. Generated by immunoSEQ multiplex PCR, the TCRdb table keeps only in-frame clones and is missing some. The sample records roughly 24,000 clones, 65% to 85% being singletons. This sample comprised peripheral blood, obtained before any cancer treatment. The origin of the receptors is a man between 40 and 75 years old with stage III squamous cell lung carcinoma.

The chain has TRBV6-1 and TRBJ2-1; a weak D match, TRBD1 (6 bases). Germline CDR1 MNHNS, CDR2 SASEGT. The CDR3 length is 13 residues. V shed 3 bases and J shed 9 bases, with 12 bases lying between them. For the CDR3, the DNA is TGTGCCAGCAGTGATTACAGGGTGGGTGAGCAGTTCTTC. Translation: CASSDYRVGEQFF.

The chain uses TRBV7-8 and TRBJ2-7; a possible D gene is TRBD1 (5 bases). Germline V lookup: CDR1 SGHVS, CDR2 FQNEAQ. The CDR3 contains 15 residues. V was clipped by 1 base and J by 3 bases, with 13 bases between them. Written as DNA, the CDR3 is TGTGCCAGCAGCTTAGGGGGCCGTCAGCTCTACGAGCAGTACGTC. Amino acids: CASSLGGRQLYEQYV.

The rearrangement joins TRBV9 to TRBJ2-3; TRBD2 matches 9 bases. CDR1 SGDLS and CDR2 YYNGEE come from the germline V gene. With 4 bases clipped from V and 1 base from J, the junction kept 1 base outside the gene matches. The CDR3 spans 14 residues. The CDR3 bases are TGTGCCAGCAGCCGGACTAGCGGCACAGATACGCAGTATTTT. This translates into CASSRTSGTDTQYF.

This clone counts as medium-sized. This CDR3 reads CASKRDPRGEQFF. The DNA of the CDR3 is TGTGCCAGCAAGAGGGACCCAAGGGGTGAGCAGTTCTTC. The chain carries TRBV6-5 and TRBJ2-1; either TRBD1 or TRBD2 may fit D (5 bases each). The CDR3 loop spans 13 amino acids. V was pared by 7 bases and J by 9 bases, with 16 bases between. Germline V gives CDR1 MNHEY, CDR2 SVGAGI.

The chain has TRBV30 and TRBJ2-2; D gene unclear. From germline, CDR1 is GTSNPN and CDR2 SVGIG (reference sequence). The CDR3 runs 11 residues. The V gene lost 6 bases and the J gene lost 6 bases, with 8 bases spanning the gap. The CDR3 loop reads CACPNPGELFF. The CDR3 coding sequence is TGTGCCTGCCCAAACCCCGGGGAGCTGTTTTTT.

This clone was detected only once. The chain employs TRBV5-6 and TRBJ1-2, with a possible D match to TRBD1 (5 bases). The CDR3 is 16 residues long. Trimming left V 3 bases short and J 4 bases short, with 19 bases between. Germline V gene lookup returns CDR1 SGHDT and CDR2 YYEEEE. The CDR3 nucleotides read TGTGCCAGCAGCTCTCGAGACAGCCTTCGGAGCTATGGCTACACCTTC. This encodes CASSSRDSLRSYGYTF.

This chain uses TRBV11-3 with TRBJ2-2; maybe TRBD1 (5 bases). The CDR3 runs to 14 residues. Trimming shortened V by 4 bases and J by 4 bases, and 10 bases separated the two germline ends. Germline V gene data show CDR1 as SGHNT and CDR2 as YENEEA. Written as DNA, the CDR3 is TGTGCCAGCAGCTATAGGGGTAGCACCGGGGAGCTGTTTTTT. Amino acids: CASSYRGSTGELFF. Using reference TRBV11-3 and TRBJ2-2 for the parts outside the CDR3, the full variable domain is EAGVVQSPRYKIIEKKQPVAFWCNPISGHNTLYWYLQNLGQGPELLIRYENEEAVDDSQLPKDRFSAERLKGVDSTLKIQPAELGDSAVYLCASSYRGSTGELFFGEGSRLTVL.

The CDR3 here is CASSKASGTDGRHEQYF. DNA for the CDR3: TGTGCCAGCAGCAAAGCCTCCGGGACAGACGGGAGGCACGAGCAGTACTTC. The chain recombines TRBV21-1 with TRBJ2-7. TRBV21-1 is recorded as a pseudogene. This CDR3 has 17 residues.

A single count supports this clone. V usage is TRBV27 and J usage is TRBJ2-3, with D unclear. Germline V lookup: CDR1 MNHEY, CDR2 SMNVEV (reference sequence). Trimming left V 6 bases short and J 0 bases short, with 13 bases between. The CDR3 contains 15 residues. CDR3 DNA: TGTGCCAGCAGCCAACCAGTTGTCAGCACAGATACGCAGTATTTT. Protein sequence: CASSQPVVSTDTQYF.